A single sample is the source of the 23 T cell receptor beta chains below, sequenced in a study of T-cell reconstitution after alpha-beta-depleted transplantation in children. As it was prepared, the TCRbeta library received unique molecular identifiers. Using its own MiXCR run on the PCR reads, TCRdb lists one record per CDR3 protein. The sample lists roughly 170,000 distinct CDR3 sequences, around 7% occurring once. This sample comprised PBMCs from the stem cell graft donor, obtained from the stem cell graft. All receptors derive from a human donor who donated a stem cell graft to a child with Wiskott-Aldrich syndrome.

Many counts were recorded for this clonotype. The chain couples TRBV11-3 to TRBJ2-7; D is unresolved. CDR3 size: 12 residues. Trimming pared 7 bases from V and 2 bases from J, leaving 9 bases between. CDR1 is SGHNT and CDR2 is YENEEA in the germline V gene. CDR3 residues: CASTQDTYEQYF. The CDR3 region has the DNA TGTGCCAGCACTCAAGACACCTACGAGCAGTACTTC.

This clonotype was observed a handful of times. This chain joins TRBV5-1 and TRBJ2-7; tentatively, D is TRBD1 (5 bases). The CDR3 loop spans 14 amino acids. Looked up from germline, CDR1 is SGHRS and CDR2 is YFSETQ. The V and J ends lost 0 bases and 4 bases respectively, with 11 bases between them. The CDR3 here is CASSLAQGGYEQYF. For the CDR3, the DNA is TGCGCCAGCAGCTTGGCCCAGGGTGGGTACGAGCAGTACTTC.

CDR3 residues: CASSRSTPGPTNTGELFF. The DNA for the CDR3 is TGTGCCAGCAGTAGATCTACTCCGGGACCTACGAACACCGGGGAGCTGTTTTTT. The rearrangement uses TRBV12-3 or TRBV12-4 and TRBJ2-2; TRBD1 or TRBD2 may be the D gene (5 bases each). This CDR3 is built from 18 residues. V gave up 5 bases and J gave up 0 bases, with 19 bases separating them.

This clonotype was found a few times. The genes are TRBV14 and TRBJ2-7; TRBD2 might be the D (5 bases). The germline gives CDR1 SGHDN, CDR2 FVKESK. This CDR3 region has 16 residues. Between the trimmed V and J ends, which lost 0 bases and 5 bases, there was a span of 17 bases. In DNA form, the CDR3 reads TGTGCCAGCAGCCAAGATGGGTTAGCGATCCTGGACGAGCAGTACTTC. This codes for CASSQDGLAILDEQYF.

This clonotype showed up many times. V is TRBV12-3 or TRBV12-4 and J is TRBJ1-1; 9 nucleotides agree with TRBD1. This CDR3 has 13 residues. V trimming: 6 bases; J trimming: 4 bases; junction bases outside the gene matches: 3. The CDR3 here is CASRDRGVTEAFF. CDR3 in DNA: TGTGCCAGCAGGGACAGGGGTGTCACTGAAGCTTTCTTT.

This clonotype was seen at least ten times. The chain links TRBV5-1 to TRBJ1-3; D unresolved. Germline V CDR1 and CDR2: SGHRS, YFSETQ. The CDR3 has 16 amino acids. The V end was cut by 4 bases, the J end by 6 bases, with 20 bases between. CDR3 in DNA: TGCGCCAGCAGCCGACGTGGAAGCAATCTGGAAAACACCATATATTTT. Its protein is CASSRRGSNLENTIYF. Drawing the rest from reference TRBV5-1 and TRBJ1-3, the complete variable domain is KAGVTQTPRYLIKTRGQQVTLSCSPISGHRSVSWYQQTPGQGLQFLFEYFSETQRNKGNFPGRFSGRQFSNSRSEMNVSTLELGDSALYLCASSRRGSNLENTIYFGEGSWLTVV.

This clonotype was recorded at least ten times. In DNA, the CDR3 is TGTGCCAGCGGGGGCGGGAGCACAGATACGCAGTATTTT. This translates into CASGGGSTDTQYF. The gene calls are TRBV6-4 and TRBJ2-3; possible D gene TRBD1, 6 bases. The V gene's germline CDR1 is MRHNA and CDR2 SNTAGT. The CDR3 contains 13 residues. V was trimmed by 8 bases and J by 0 bases, leaving 9 bases between them.

This clonotype was counted at least ten times. Written as DNA, the CDR3 is TGCAGCGTCCCGGGAGGGAGCTCTGGGGCCAACGTCCTGACTTTC. Amino acid sequence: CSVPGGSSGANVLTF. The V call is TRBV29-1, the J call TRBJ2-6; TRBD2 matches 8 bases. Germline CDR1 and CDR2: SQVTM and ANQGSEA. This CDR3 is built from 15 residues. Trimming at V came to 6 bases and at J to 0 bases, leaving 4 bases not matched to a gene.

In its sample, this clonotype was seen once. A much larger clonotype is one base distant, so this may be a read error. The chain has TRBV12-3 or TRBV12-4 and TRBJ2-3; either TRBD1 or TRBD2 may supply D (6 bases each). The length of the CDR3 is 16 residues. Between the trimmed V and J ends, which lost 3 bases and 6 bases, there was a span of 19 bases. CDR3 loop: CASSLTGLLSGDTQYF. The CDR3 DNA is TGTGCCAGCAGTTTGACAGGACTACTGTCGGGTGATACGCAGTATTTT.

This clonotype occurred many times. The rearrangement links TRBV7-2 to TRBJ2-5; D is undetermined. Trimming took 5 bases from V and 4 from J, leaving 11 bases between them. CDR1 SGHTA and CDR2 FQGNSA come from the germline V gene. CDR3 length equals 13 residues. The CDR3 loop reads CASSLGSAETQYF. The CDR3 DNA follows: TGTGCCAGCAGCCTTGGGTCTGCAGAGACCCAGTACTTC. The complete variable domain, with remaining parts taken from reference TRBV7-2 and TRBJ2-5, reads GAGVSQSPSNKVTEKGKDVELRCDPISGHTALYWYRQSLGQGLEFLIYFQGNSAPDKSGLPSDRFSAERTGGSVSTLTIQRTQQEDSAVYLCASSLGSAETQYFGPGTRLLVL.

This clonotype was recorded at least ten times. The chain carries TRBV9 and TRBJ1-5, with 10 nucleotides matching TRBD1. The CDR3 runs 13 residues. The germline CDR1 and CDR2 sequences are SGDLS and YYNGEE. V trimming: 4 bases; J trimming: 7 bases; junction bases outside the gene matches: 2. The DNA for the CDR3 is TGTGCCAGCAGCTTGGGACAGGGGCAGCCCCAGCATTTT. Translation gives CASSLGQGQPQHF.

This clonotype was seen many times. The chain uses TRBV4-1 and TRBJ1-6; maybe TRBD1 (5 bases). Trimming left V 0 bases short and J 1 base short, with 13 bases between. The CDR3 length is 18 residues. In germline, CDR1 is MGHRA, CDR2 YSYEKL. Here the CDR3 DNA reads TGCGCCAGCAGCCAAGATAGAGGGGAAAGGTCCTATAATTCACCCCTCCACTTT. Residues: CASSQDRGERSYNSPLHF.

This clonotype was detected ten times or more. This chain joins TRBV9 and TRBJ2-1, with a possible D match to TRBD2 (6 bases). CDR3 length equals 13 residues. Trimming left V 0 bases short and J 11 bases short, with 12 bases between. Looked up from germline, CDR1 is SGDLS and CDR2 is YYNGEE. Here the CDR3 reads CASSVGGGEKQFF. Here the CDR3 DNA reads TGTGCCAGCAGCGTAGGCGGCGGGGAAAAGCAGTTCTTC.

The chain joins TRBV20-1 to TRBJ1-6; 7 positions match TRBD1. CDR1 DFQATT and CDR2 SNEGSKA come from the germline V gene (reference sequence). V lost 3 bases to trimming and J lost 7 bases; unmatched junction nucleotides: 3. CDR3 length equals 13 residues. Here the CDR3 reads CSARDRPNSPLHF. In DNA, the CDR3 is TGCAGTGCTAGGGACAGGCCAAATTCACCCCTCCACTTT.

The CDR3 nucleotides read TGCGCCAGCGGGTTCGAGGGAACCTACAATGAGCAGTTCTTC. As protein: CASGFEGTYNEQFF. V gene TRBV5-1 combines with J gene TRBJ2-1, with D tentatively TRBD2 (5 bases). Per the germline V gene, CDR1 is SGHRS and CDR2 is YFSETQ. Between the trimmed V and J ends, which lost 7 bases and 2 bases, there was a span of 13 bases. This CDR3 region has 14 residues. The full variable domain, its missing parts supplied by reference TRBV5-1 and TRBJ2-1, is KAGVTQTPRYLIKTRGQQVTLSCSPISGHRSVSWYQQTPGQGLQFLFEYFSETQRNKGNFPGRFSGRQFSNSRSEMNVSTLELGDSALYLCASGFEGTYNEQFFGPGTRLTVL.

In its sample, this clonotype was seen many times. The rearrangement links TRBV20-1 to TRBJ1-1; D is unclear. The CDR3 has 12 amino acids. Trimming pared 3 bases from V and 8 bases from J, leaving 13 bases between. Germline lookup yields CDR1 DFQATT and CDR2 SNEGSKA (reference sequence). CDR3 in amino acids: CSASSGNSEAFF. DNA for the CDR3: TGCAGTGCTAGTTCTGGGAACTCCGAAGCTTTCTTT.

As regards this clonotype: This could be a read error, since a much larger clone is one nucleotide away. In this CDR3 the conserved last residue, phenylalanine or tryptophan, is missing, so a read error is likely. The CDR3 loop reads CASVSGGVVSSTDTQYI. CDR3 nucleotide sequence: TGTGCCAGCGTCTCGGGGGGCGTTGTCTCGAGCACAGATACGCAGTATATT. The chain combines TRBV5-5 with TRBJ2-3; tentatively, D is TRBD2 (7 bases). Germline V lookup: CDR1 SGHKS, CDR2 YYEKEE (reference sequence). V was shortened by 7 bases and J by 0 bases, with 21 bases between the two germline ends. This CDR3 has 17 residues.

At least ten counts were recorded for this clonotype. The chain employs TRBV20-1 and TRBJ2-5; 7 bases match TRBD1. Looked up from germline, CDR1 is DFQATT and CDR2 is SNEGSKA (reference sequence). There are 14 residues in the CDR3. V gave up 6 bases and J gave up 7 bases; unmatched junction bases: 14. The DNA of the CDR3 is TGCAGTGCAAGGACAGAGGGACAGTTAGGGACCCAGTACTTC. This gives the protein CSARTEGQLGTQYF.

In this sample, this clonotype turned up many times. This rearrangement joins TRBV7-2 to TRBJ2-7; 7 bases align to TRBD1. V was clipped by 2 bases and J by 2 bases; unmatched bases: 6. The CDR3 extends over 15 amino acids. The germline CDR1 and CDR2 sequences are SGHTA and FQGNSA. The DNA for the CDR3 is TGTGCCAGCAGCTTAACGGGGACAGAACCCTACGAGCAGTACTTC. Amino acids: CASSLTGTEPYEQYF. Full variable domain (remainder filled in from reference TRBV7-2 and TRBJ2-7): GAGVSQSPSNKVTEKGKDVELRCDPISGHTALYWYRQSLGQGLEFLIYFQGNSAPDKSGLPSDRFSAERTGGSVSTLTIQRTQQEDSAVYLCASSLTGTEPYEQYFGPGTRLTVT.

The chain recombines TRBV7-9 with TRBJ2-2; TRBD1 or TRBD2 may be the D gene (5 bases each). With 5 bases removed from V and 4 bases from J, the gap between germline ends came to 14 bases. CDR1 is SEHNR and CDR2 is FQNEAQ in the germline V gene (reference sequence). The CDR3 extends over 15 amino acids. CDR3 DNA: TGTGCCAGCAGCCCTCGGGGCCCCCTCACCGGGGAGCTGTTTTTT. It codes for CASSPRGPLTGELFF.

This clonotype was found many times. The CDR3 region is CASSLFGANTGELFF. The DNA of the CDR3 is TGTGCCAGCAGCTTATTCGGAGCGAACACCGGGGAGCTGTTTTTT. The chain uses TRBV7-8 and TRBJ2-2; D gene uncertain. CDR1 is SGHVS, CDR2 FQNEAQ, per germline. The germline V and J ends were trimmed by 2 bases and 0 bases, with 7 bases remaining between them. The CDR3 sequence is 15 residues long.

This clonotype was seen at least ten times. This chain uses TRBV20-1 with TRBJ2-3; perhaps TRBD2 as D (5 bases). Trimming took 1 base from V and 0 from J, leaving 14 bases between them. CDR1 is DFQATT and CDR2 is SNEGSKA in the germline V gene (reference sequence). The CDR3 spans 16 residues. The CDR3 loop is CSARGEQWDSTDTQYF. The CDR3 bases are TGCAGTGCTAGAGGGGAGCAGTGGGATAGCACAGATACGCAGTATTTT.

In its sample, this clonotype was seen many times. This sequence joins TRBV24-1 and TRBJ2-1; D possibly matches TRBD1 or TRBD2 (5 bases each). With 2 bases removed from V and 8 bases from J, the gap between germline ends came to 12 bases. Germline V lookup: CDR1 KGHDR, CDR2 SFDVKD. CDR3 length: 14 residues. The CDR3 nucleotides are TGTGCCACCAGTGATTATGGGACGTGGGATGAGCAGTTCTTC. Protein product: CATSDYGTWDEQFF.